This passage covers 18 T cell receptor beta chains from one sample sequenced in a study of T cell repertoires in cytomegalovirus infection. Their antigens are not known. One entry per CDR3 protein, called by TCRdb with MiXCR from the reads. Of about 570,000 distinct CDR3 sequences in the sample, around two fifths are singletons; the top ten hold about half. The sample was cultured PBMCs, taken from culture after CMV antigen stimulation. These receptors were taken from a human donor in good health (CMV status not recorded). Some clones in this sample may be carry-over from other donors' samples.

CDR3 nucleotide sequence: TGTGCCAGCAGCCCAGGGGGCTACATGGTAAATGAGCAGTTCTTC. It encodes CASSPGGYMVNEQFF. This rearrangement joins TRBV7-6 to TRBJ2-1, with 8 nucleotides matching TRBD1. The germline gives CDR1 SGHVS, CDR2 FNYEAQ. The CDR3 is 15 residues long. The trim removed 5 bases at V and 7 bases at J, leaving 10 bases unmatched.

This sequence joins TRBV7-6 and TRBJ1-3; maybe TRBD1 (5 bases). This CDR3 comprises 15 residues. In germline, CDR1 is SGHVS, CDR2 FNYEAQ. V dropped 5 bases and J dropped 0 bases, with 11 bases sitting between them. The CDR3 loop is CASSPGGGSGNTIYF. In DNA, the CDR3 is TGTGCCAGCAGCCCCGGGGGTGGCTCTGGAAACACCATATATTTT.

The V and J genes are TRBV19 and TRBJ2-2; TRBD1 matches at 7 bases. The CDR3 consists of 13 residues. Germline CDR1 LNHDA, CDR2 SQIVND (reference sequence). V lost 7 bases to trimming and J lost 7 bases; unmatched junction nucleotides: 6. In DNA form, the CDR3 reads TGTGCCAGTAAACGGGACAGCTACGGGGAGCTGTTTTTT. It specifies CASKRDSYGELFF.

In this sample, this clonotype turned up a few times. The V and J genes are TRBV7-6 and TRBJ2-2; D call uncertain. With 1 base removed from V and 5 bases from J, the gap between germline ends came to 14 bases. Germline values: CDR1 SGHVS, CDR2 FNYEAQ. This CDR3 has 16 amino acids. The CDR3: CASSLGPLERTGELFF. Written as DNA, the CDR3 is TGTGCCAGCAGCTTAGGACCACTGGAGAGGACCGGGGAGCTGTTTTTT.

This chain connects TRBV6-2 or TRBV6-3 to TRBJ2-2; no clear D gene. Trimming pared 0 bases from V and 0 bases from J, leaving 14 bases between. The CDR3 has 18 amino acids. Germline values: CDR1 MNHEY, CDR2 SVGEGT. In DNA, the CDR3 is TGTGCCAGCAGTTACTCTAGAGGTCCAGTTACGAACACCGGGGAGCTGTTTTTT. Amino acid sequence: CASSYSRGPVTNTGELFF.

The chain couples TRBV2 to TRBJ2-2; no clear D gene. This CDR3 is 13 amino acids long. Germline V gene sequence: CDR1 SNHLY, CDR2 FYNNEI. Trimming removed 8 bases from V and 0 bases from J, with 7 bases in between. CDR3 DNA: TGTGCCAGCCGGGCTTCGAACACCGGGGAGCTGTTTTTT. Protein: CASRASNTGELFF.

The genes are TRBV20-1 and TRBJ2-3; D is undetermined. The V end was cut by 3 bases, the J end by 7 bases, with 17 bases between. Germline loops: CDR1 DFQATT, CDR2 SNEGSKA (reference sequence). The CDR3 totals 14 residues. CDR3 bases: TGCAGTGCTAGTTCAGCCCCTAGTTCAAATACGCAGTATTTT. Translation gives CSASSAPSSNTQYF.

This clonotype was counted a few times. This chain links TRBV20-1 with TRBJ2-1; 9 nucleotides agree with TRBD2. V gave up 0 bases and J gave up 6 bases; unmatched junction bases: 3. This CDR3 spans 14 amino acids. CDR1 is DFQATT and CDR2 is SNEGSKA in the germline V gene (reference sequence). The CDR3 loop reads CSARDAGGINEQFF. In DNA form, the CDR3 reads TGCAGTGCTAGAGATGCGGGAGGGATCAATGAGCAGTTCTTC.

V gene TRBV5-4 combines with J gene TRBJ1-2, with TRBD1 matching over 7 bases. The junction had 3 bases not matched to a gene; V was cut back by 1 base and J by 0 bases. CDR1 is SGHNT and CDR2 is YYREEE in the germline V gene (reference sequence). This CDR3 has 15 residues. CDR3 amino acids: CASSLQGGANYGYTF. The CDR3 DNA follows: TGTGCCAGCAGCTTGCAGGGGGGCGCTAACTATGGCTACACCTTC.

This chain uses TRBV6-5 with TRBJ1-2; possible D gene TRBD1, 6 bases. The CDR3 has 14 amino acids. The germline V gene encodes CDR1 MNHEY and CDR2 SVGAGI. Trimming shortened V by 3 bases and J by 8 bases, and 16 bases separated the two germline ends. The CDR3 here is CASSYRNREGGYTF. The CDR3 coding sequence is TGTGCCAGCAGTTATAGAAACAGGGAAGGAGGCTACACCTTC.

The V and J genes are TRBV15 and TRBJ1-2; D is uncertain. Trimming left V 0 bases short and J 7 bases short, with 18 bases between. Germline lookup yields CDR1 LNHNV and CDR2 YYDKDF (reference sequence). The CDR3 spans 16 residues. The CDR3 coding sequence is TGTGCCACCAGCAGAGATTGGAGGAACGGTGGTCCTGGCTACACCTTC. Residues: CATSRDWRNGGPGYTF.

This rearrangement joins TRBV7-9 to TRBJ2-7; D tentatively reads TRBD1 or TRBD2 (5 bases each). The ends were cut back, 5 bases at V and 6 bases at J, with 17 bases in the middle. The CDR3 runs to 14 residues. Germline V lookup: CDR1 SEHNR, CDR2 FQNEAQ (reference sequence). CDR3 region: CASSNPNGGREQYF. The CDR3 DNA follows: TGTGCCAGCAGCAATCCCAATGGGGGACGCGAGCAGTACTTC.

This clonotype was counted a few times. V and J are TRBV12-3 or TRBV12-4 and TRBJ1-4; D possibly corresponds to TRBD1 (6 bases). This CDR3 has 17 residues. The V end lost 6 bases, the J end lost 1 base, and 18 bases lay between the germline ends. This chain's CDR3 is CASSQMAGAKTNEKLFF. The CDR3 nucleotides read TGTGCCAGCAGCCAGATGGCAGGGGCTAAAACTAATGAAAAACTGTTTTTT.

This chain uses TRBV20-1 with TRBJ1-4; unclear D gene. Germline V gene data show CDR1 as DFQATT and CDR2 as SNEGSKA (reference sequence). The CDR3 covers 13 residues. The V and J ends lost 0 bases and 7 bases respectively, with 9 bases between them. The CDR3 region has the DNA TGCAGTGCTAGAGACGGAGCAGGTGAAAAACTGTTTTTT. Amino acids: CSARDGAGEKLFF.

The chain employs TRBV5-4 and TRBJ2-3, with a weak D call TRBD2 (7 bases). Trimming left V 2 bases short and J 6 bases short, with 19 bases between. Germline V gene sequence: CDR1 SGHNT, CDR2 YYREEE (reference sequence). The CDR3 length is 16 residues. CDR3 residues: CASSFGGGGAIDTQYF. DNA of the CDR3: TGTGCCAGCAGCTTCGGAGGGGGAGGGGCAATCGATACGCAGTATTTT. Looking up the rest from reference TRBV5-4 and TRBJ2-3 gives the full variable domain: ETGVTQSPTHLIKTRGQQVTLRCSSQSGHNTVSWYQQALGQGPQFIFQYYREEENGRGNFPPRFSGLQFPNYSSELNVNALELDDSALYLCASSFGGGGAIDTQYFGPGTRLTVL.

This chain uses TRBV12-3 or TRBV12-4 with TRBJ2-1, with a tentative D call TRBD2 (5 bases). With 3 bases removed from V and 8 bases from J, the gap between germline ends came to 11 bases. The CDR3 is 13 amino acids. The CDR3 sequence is CASSLGSTDEQFF. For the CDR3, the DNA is TGTGCCAGCAGTTTGGGGAGCACGGATGAGCAGTTCTTC.

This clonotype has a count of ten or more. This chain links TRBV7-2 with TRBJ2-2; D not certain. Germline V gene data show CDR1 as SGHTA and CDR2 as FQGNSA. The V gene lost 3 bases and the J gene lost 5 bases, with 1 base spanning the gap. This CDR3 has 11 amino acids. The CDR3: CASSFTGELFF. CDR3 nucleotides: TGTGCCAGCAGCTTTACCGGGGAGCTGTTTTTT.

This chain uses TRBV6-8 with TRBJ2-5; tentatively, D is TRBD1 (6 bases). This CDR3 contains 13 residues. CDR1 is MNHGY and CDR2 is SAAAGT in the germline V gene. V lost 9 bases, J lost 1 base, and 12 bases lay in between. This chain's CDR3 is CASNRASQETQYF. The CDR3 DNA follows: TGTGCCAGTAACAGGGCCAGCCAAGAGACCCAGTACTTC.